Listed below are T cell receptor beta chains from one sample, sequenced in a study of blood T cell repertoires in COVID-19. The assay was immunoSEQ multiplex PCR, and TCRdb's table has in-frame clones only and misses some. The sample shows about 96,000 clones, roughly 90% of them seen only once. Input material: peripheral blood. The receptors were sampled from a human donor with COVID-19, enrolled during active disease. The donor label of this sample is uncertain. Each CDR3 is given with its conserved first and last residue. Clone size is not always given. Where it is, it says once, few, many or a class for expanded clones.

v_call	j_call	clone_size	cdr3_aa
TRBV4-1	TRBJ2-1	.	CASSPRSYNEQFF
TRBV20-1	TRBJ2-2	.	CSASGVSGLAGTWDTGELFF
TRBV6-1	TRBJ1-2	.	CASSEALQAYGYTF
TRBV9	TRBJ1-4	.	CASSVDSAGSREKLFF
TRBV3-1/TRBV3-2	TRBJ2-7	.	CASSGTYEQYF
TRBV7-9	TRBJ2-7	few	CASSFINGYEQYF
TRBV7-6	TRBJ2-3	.	CASSSPWGQRRDTQYF
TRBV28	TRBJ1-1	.	CASSLSAKEGFF
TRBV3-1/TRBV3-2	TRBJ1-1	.	CASSRQFNTEAFF
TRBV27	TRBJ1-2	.	CASSRGSNYGYTF
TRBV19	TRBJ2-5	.	CASSLGLAAQETQYF
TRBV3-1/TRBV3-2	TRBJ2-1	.	CASSQGTQGAYNEQFF
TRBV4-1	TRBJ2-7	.	CASSPIGRDRGVHEQYF
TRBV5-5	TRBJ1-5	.	CASSTQGASNQPQHF
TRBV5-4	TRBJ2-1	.	CASRASGGPSYNEQFF
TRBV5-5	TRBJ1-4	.	CASSLGTTATNEKLFF
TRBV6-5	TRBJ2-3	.	CASRGGNTQYF